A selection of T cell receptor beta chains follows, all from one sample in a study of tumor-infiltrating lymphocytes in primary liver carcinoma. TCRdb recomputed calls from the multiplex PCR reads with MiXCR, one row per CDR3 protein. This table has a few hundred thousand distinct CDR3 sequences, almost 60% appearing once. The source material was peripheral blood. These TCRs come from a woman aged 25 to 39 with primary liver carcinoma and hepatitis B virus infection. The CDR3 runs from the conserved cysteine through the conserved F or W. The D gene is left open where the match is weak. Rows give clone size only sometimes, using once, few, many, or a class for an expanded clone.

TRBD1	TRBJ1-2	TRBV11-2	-	TGTGCCAGCAGCTCCCGGGACAGGGGGATCTATGACTACACCTTC	CASSSRDRGIYDYTF
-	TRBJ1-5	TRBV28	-	TGTGCCAGCAGTTTAATAAAAATGGGACTGCGTGAGCATTTT	CASSLIKMGLREHF
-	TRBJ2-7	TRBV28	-	TGTGCCAGCAGTTTAGGCCTTCTAGCGTCCTCTGCCTACGAGCAGTACTTC	CASSLGLLASSAYEQYF
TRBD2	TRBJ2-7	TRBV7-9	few	TGTGCCAGCAGCTTATCACTAGCGTCAGAGCAGTACTTC	CASSLSLASEQYF
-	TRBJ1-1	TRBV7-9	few	TGTGCCAGCAGCTTCCAGATGAACACTGAAGCTTTCTTT	CASSFQMNTEAFF
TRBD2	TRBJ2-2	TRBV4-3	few	TGCGCCAGCAGCCCAACGACTAGCGGGAGTTCGGTCGGGGAGCTGTTTTTT	CASSPTTSGSSVGELFF
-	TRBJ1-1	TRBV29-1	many	TGCAGCGTTAAGTCTGGGTATGGCCCTGAAGCTTTCTTT	CSVKSGYGPEAFF
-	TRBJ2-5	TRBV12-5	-	TGTGCTAGTGGTTTGGGAGGATTCGGGATTGAGGAGACCCAGTACTTC	CASGLGGFGIEETQYF
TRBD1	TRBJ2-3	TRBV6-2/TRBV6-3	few	TGTGCCAGCAGTCAGCCCGGGACAGGGAACACAGATACGCAGTATTTT	CASSQPGTGNTDTQYF
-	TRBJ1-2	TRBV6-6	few	TGTGCCAGCGGATCAGGAACCTATGGCTACACCTTC	CASGSGTYGYTF
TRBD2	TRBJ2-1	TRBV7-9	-	TGTGCCAGCCCCGGGACTAGCGGGATTGATGAGCAGTTCTTC	CASPGTSGIDEQFF
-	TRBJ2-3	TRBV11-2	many	TGTGCCAGCAGCAAAACAGTCATGAGCACAGATACGCAGTATTTT	CASSKTVMSTDTQYF
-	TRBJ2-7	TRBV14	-	TGTGCCAGCAGCCAAGGTCCCAAATCGGACCCCCCCTACGAGCAGTACTTC	CASSQGPKSDPPYEQYF
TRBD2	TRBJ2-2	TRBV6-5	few	TGTGCCAGCAGGACGGGGACTAGCGGGCTCAGCGGGGAGCTGTTTTTT	CASRTGTSGLSGELFF
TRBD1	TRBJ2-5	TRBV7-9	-	TGTGCCAGCAGCTCGATGCGACAGGGTCAAGAGACCCAGTACTTC	CASSSMRQGQETQYF
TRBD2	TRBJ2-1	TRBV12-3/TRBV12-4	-	TGTACCAGCAGTTTAAATCCTAGCGGGAGCTATGAGCAGTTCTTC	CTSSLNPSGSYEQFF
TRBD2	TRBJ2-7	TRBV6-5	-	TGTGCCAGCAGTTACTACAGGACTAGCGGATCCTACGAGCAGTACTTC	CASSYYRTSGSYEQYF
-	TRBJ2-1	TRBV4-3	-	TGCGCCAGCAGCCAAGACGCTAGACCCCTCTCCTACAATGAGCAGTTCTTC	CASSQDARPLSYNEQFF
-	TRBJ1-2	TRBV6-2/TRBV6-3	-	TGTGCCAGCAGGACTTACACCCCCGAGTTCTACACCTTC	CASRTYTPEFYTF
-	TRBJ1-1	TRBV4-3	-	TGCGCCAGCAGCCAAGGGGTAGGGGGTGTTGACGCTGAAGCTTTCTTT	CASSQGVGGVDAEAFF
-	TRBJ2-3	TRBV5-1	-	TGCGCCAGCAGCTTGCTGGGACGGTCGAGCACAGATACGCAGTATTTT	CASSLLGRSSTDTQYF
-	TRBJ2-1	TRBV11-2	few	TGTGCCAGCAGCTTAGTTGCGGAAGACAATGAGCAGTTCTTC	CASSLVAEDNEQFF
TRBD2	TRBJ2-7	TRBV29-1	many	TGCAGCGCTCGGGAGGGCGAGCAGTACTTC	CSAREGEQYF
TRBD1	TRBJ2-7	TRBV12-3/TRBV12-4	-	TGTGCCAGTATACGGGACAGGGGAACCTACGCGCAGTACTTC	CASIRDRGTYAQYF
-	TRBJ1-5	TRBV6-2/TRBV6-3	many	TGTGCCAGCAGTTCCTACCAACCTAGACGGGTTCAGCCCCAGCATTTT	CASSSYQPRRVQPQHF
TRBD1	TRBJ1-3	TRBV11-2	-	TGTGCCAGAAGCAACAGCGGGGACAGGGAAGGGTTGAGGGGAAACACCATATATTTT	CARSNSGDREGLRGNTIYF
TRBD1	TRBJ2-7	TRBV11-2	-	TGTGCCAGCAGCATTCGACAGGGGGGTCCCTACGAACAGTACTTC	CASSIRQGGPYEQYF
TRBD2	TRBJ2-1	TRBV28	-	TGTGCCAGCAGACCCGGACTAGCGGCTTACAATGAGCAGTTCTTC	CASRPGLAAYNEQFF
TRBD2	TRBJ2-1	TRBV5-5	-	TGTGCCAGCAGCTTTTCTTTGGGACTAGCGGGACCATACGATGAGCAGTTCTTC	CASSFSLGLAGPYDEQFF
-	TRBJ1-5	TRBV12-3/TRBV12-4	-	TGTGCCAGCAGTTTAACAGGGCATAATCAGCCCCAGCAATTT	CASSLTGHNQPQQF
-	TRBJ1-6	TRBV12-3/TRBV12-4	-	TGTGCCAGCAGTCTGGGACCGAATAGTTCACCCCCCCACTTT	CASSLGPNSSPPHF
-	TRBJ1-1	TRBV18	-	TGTGCCAGCTCGCAGGAGAACACTGAAGCTTTCTTT	CASSQENTEAFF
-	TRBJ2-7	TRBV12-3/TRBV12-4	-	TGTGCCAGCAGTTATAACGGGGGACAAGAGACTCAGTACTTC	CASSYNGGQETQYF